These T cell receptor beta chains were read from a single sample in a study of beta chain features in type 1 diabetes. This table comes from immunoSEQ multiplex PCR, and its TCRdb copy is limited to in-frame clones, with some not included. The sample holds nearly 700,000 clones; 13% are singletons and the top ten take 0.022%. The sequencing sample was made of naive CD4+ T cells from blood. The receptors were gathered from a man between 18 and 35 years old with type 1 diabetes. Both conserved end residues are part of each CDR3. The order of the fields is J gene, V gene, clone size, D gene, CDR3 DNA, CDR3 protein. The D gene is left open where the match is weak. Not all rows give a size; the values are once, few, many and, for expanded clones, a class.

TRBJ1-3 | TRBV2 | - | TRBD1 | TGTGCCAGCAGTACTAGGGGGCAAGGAAACACCATATATTTT | CASSTRGQGNTIYF
TRBJ2-3 | TRBV7-8 | few | - | TGTGCCAGCAGCTTGCAACTTTCCACAGATACGCAGTATTTT | CASSLQLSTDTQYF
TRBJ2-5 | TRBV7-2 | - | - | TGTGCCAGCAGCGGGGCGGAGACCCAGTACTTC | CASSGAETQYF
TRBJ2-3 | TRBV2 | few | - | TGTGCCAGCCCGAGTTGGAGGGGGCTTTGGACAGATACGCAGTATTTT | CASPSWRGLWTDTQYF
TRBJ1-2 | TRBV30 | - | - | TGTGCCTCTTCCTCTGCGGATGGCTACACCTTC | CASSSADGYTF
TRBJ2-1 | TRBV7-6 | few | - | TGTGCCAGCAGCTTATGGCCTTACAATGAGCAGTTCTTC | CASSLWPYNEQFF
TRBJ1-2 | TRBV30 | - | - | TGTGCCTGGAGTGTACCCAGACTAAACTATGGCTACACCTTC | CAWSVPRLNYGYTF
TRBJ2-5 | TRBV5-4 | - | - | TGTGCCAGCAGCTTGGCGGGGGCAGAGACCCAGTACTTC | CASSLAGAETQYF
TRBJ1-5 | TRBV27 | few | TRBD1 | TGTGCCAGCAGTCGCAGACAGGGACTTCAGCCCCAGCATTTT | CASSRRQGLQPQHF
TRBJ1-2 | TRBV7-2 | - | - | TGTGCCAGCAGCCCGCGACAGGAGGAATTCTATGGCTACACCTTC | CASSPRQEEFYGYTF